The T cell receptor beta chain described here comes from a study of shared clonotypes between healthy human individuals. From germline, CDR1 is SGHDT and CDR2 YYEEEE. This CDR3 is 14 amino acids long. V was pared by 5 bases and J by 0 bases, with 11 bases between. Deep-level assay runs were performed. Assay: immunoSEQ multiplex PCR; the TCRdb copy retains only in-frame clones and omits some. This sample has nearly 1 million clones, with approximately 80% found just once. Sample: memory CD4+ T cells sorted from blood. Noted subset: CD45RA-negative fraction. The chain carries TRBV5-6 and TRBJ1-1; D ambiguous. The source is a man aged 18 to 30 in good health. The CDR3 DNA is TGTGCCAGCAGTTTAAGACAAGTGAACACTGAAGCTTTCTTT. Residues: CASSLRQVNTEAFF.